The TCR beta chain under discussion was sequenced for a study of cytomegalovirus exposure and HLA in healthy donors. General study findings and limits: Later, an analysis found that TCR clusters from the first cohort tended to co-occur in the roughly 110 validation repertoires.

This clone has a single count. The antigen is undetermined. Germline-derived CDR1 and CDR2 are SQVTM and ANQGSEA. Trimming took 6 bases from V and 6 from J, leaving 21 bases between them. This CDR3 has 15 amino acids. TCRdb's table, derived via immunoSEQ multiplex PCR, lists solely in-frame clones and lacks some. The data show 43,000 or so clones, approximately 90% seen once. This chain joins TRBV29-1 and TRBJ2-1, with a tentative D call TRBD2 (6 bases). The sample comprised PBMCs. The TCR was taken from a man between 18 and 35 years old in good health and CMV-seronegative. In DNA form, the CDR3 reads TGCAGCGTCCAACTGGCGACTAGATTGAGCAATGAGCAGTTCTTC. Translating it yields CSVQLATRLSNEQFF.